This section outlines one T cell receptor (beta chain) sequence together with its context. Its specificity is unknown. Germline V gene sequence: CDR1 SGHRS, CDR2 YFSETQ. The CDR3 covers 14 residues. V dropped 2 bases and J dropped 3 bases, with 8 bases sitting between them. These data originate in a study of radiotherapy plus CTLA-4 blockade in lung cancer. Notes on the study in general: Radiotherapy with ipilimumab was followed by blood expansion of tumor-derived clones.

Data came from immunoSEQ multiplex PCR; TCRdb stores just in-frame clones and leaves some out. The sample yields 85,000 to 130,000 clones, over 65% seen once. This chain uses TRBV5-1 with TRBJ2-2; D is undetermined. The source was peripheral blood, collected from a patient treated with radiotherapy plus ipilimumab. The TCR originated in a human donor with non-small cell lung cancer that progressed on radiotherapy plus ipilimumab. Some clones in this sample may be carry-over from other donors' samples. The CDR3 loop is CASSFSGDTGELFF. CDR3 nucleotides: TGCGCCAGCAGCTTCTCGGGCGACACCGGGGAGCTGTTTTTT.